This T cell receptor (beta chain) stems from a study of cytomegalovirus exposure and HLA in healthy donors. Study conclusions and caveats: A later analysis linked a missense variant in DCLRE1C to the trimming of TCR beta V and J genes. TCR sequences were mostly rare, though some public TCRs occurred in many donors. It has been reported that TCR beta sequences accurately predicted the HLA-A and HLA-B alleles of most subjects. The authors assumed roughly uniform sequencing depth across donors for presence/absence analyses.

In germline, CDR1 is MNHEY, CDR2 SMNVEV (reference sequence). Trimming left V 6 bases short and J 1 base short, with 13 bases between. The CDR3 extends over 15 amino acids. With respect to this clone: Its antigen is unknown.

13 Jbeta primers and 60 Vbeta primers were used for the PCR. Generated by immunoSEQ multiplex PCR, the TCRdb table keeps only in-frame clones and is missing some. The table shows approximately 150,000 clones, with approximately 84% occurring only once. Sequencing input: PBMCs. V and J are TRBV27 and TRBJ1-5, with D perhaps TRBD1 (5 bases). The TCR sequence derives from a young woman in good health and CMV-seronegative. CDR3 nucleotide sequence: TGTGCCAGCAGGCTTTTGGGGGGAAGCAATCAGCCCCAGCATTTT. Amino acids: CASRLLGGSNQPQHF.